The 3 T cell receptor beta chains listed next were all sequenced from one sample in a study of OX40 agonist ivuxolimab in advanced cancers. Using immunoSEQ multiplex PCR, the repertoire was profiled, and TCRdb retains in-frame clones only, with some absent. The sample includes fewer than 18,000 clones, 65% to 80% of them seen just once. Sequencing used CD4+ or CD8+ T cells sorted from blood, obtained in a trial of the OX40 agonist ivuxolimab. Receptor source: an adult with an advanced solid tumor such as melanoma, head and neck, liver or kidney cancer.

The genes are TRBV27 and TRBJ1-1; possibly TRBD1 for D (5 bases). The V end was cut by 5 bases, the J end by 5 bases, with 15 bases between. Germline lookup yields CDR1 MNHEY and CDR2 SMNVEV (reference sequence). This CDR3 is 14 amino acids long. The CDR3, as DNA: TGTGCCAGCAGTAACCGGGGCCCGTTTACTGAAGCTTTCTTT. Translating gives CASSNRGPFTEAFF.

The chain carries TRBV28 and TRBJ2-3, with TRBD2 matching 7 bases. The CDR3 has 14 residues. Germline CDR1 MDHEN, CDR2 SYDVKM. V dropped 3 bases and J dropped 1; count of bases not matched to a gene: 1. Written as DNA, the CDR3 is TGTGCCAGCAGTTTCCTAGCGGGCACAGATACGCAGTATTTT. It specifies CASSFLAGTDTQYF. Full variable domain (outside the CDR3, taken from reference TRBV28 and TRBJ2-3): DVKVTQSSRYLVKRTGEKVFLECVQDMDHENMFWYRQDPGLGLRLIYFSYDVKMKEKGDIPEGYSVSREKKERFSLILESASTNQTSMYLCASSFLAGTDTQYFGPGTRLTVL.

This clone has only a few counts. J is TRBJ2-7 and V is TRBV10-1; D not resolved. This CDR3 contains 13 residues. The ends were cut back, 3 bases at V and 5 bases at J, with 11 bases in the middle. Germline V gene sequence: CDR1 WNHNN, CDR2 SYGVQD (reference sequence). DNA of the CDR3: TGCGCCAGCAGTGATCTCGTTGCCGACGAGCAGTACTTC. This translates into CASSDLVADEQYF.